This TCR beta chain was retrieved from a study of cytomegalovirus exposure and HLA in healthy donors. The ends were cut back, 9 bases at V and 5 bases at J, with 14 bases in the middle. The length of the CDR3 is 13 residues. Looked up from germline, CDR1 is SNHLY and CDR2 is FYNNEI. Details on this clone: Antigen specificity is unknown.

Study-wide findings and caveats: V- and J-gene trimming in TCR beta was tied to a missense DCLRE1C variant by an analysis performed later.

Primers for the PCR totalled 60 Vbeta and 13 Jbeta. The repertoire was sequenced with immunoSEQ multiplex PCR; TCRdb's copy has only in-frame clones and lacks some. Of roughly 34,000 clones listed, less than 85% are singletons. Sequenced sample: PBMCs. V is TRBV2 and J is TRBJ1-5; D may be TRBD1 (6 bases). The receptor's source is a male donor in good health and CMV-seronegative. In nucleotides, the CDR3 is TGTGCCAGAGACCGGGGGGGGCATCAGCCCCAGCATTTT. It translates to CARDRGGHQPQHF.